This T cell receptor (beta chain) was sequenced in a study of OX40 agonist ivuxolimab in advanced cancers. For the study at large: Aged roughly 20 to 85 with a mean of about 63 years, they were about 78% male. 30% to 40% of patients had received prior checkpoint inhibitor therapy.

CDR3 length: 12 amino acids. Germline CDR1 reads KGHSH; CDR2 reads LQKENI. The ends were cut back, 3 bases at V and 1 base at J, with 3 bases in the middle. Sequencing used immunoSEQ multiplex PCR; TCRdb keeps in-frame clones, though not all of them. The sample carries under 85,000 clones, around 82% recorded once. Blood was sampled at baseline, cycle 4 day 1, and cycle 7 day 1. This clonotype was sampled from an adult with an advanced solid tumor such as melanoma, head and neck, liver or kidney cancer. This rearrangement joins TRBV18 to TRBJ2-5; no definite D call. This material consisted of CD4+ or CD8+ T cells sorted from blood, taken in a trial of the OX40 agonist ivuxolimab. CDR3 protein: CASSPSQETQYF. As DNA, the CDR3 is TGTGCCAGCTCACCTAGCCAAGAGACCCAGTACTTC.